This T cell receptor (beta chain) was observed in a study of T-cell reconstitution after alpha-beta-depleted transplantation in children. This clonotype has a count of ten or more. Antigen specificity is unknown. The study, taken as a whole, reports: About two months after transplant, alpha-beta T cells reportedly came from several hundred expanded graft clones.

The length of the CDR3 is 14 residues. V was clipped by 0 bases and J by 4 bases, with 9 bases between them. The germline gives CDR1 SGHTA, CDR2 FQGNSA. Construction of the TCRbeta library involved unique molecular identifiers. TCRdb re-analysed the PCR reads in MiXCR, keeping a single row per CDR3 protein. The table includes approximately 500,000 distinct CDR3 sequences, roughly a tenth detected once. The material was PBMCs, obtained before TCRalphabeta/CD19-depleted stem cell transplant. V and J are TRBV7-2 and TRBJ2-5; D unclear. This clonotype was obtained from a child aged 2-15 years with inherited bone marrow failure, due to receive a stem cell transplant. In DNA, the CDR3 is TGTGCCAGCAGCTTAGCGGCCAGTTCAGAGACCCAGTACTTC. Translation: CASSLAASSETQYF.